The clone carrying this TCR beta chain was observed a few times. This sample is drawn from a study of T-cell memory formation after mild COVID-19. Germline V gene sequence: CDR1 DFQATT, CDR2 SNEGSKA (reference sequence). The CDR3 is made up of 11 amino acids. The V end was cut by 6 bases, the J end by 9 bases, with 12 bases between. TCRdb re-called the 5' RACE reads with MiXCR, one entry per CDR3 protein. The sample lists about 100,000 distinct CDR3 sequences, around 10% occurring once. Sequencing was done on a sample of PBMCs or a T cell subset sorted from them (not recorded which). The chain links TRBV20-1 to TRBJ2-1, with D perhaps TRBD1 (5 bases). The TCR originated in a man younger than 35 who had mild COVID-19 (a few samples of this study predate the infection). Cell type and time point are not known. The CDR3 region has the DNA TGCAGTGCAAAACAGGTCACTGAGCAGTTCTTC. This codes for CSAKQVTEQFF.